The next 9 T cell receptor beta chains were all read from a single sample in a study of T-cell memory formation after mild COVID-19. TCRdb fed the 5' RACE reads into MiXCR, producing one record per CDR3 protein. The table has about 560,000 distinct CDR3 sequences, around 16% seen once. Sequencing was carried out using PBMCs or a T cell subset sorted from them (not recorded which). The receptors originated from an adult woman who had mild COVID-19 (a few samples of this study predate the infection). Cell type and time point are not known.

The chain couples TRBV6-2 or TRBV6-3 to TRBJ2-7; D call uncertain. V lost 6 bases, J lost 2 bases, and 8 bases lay in between. This CDR3 has 12 amino acids. Germline values: CDR1 MNHEY, CDR2 SVGEGT. The CDR3 DNA reads TGTGCCAGCAGGACCGGAACCTACGAGCAGTACTTC. It is translated as CASRTGTYEQYF.

This clonotype was recorded at least ten times. Here the CDR3 reads CASSLHLGGFYGYTF. For the CDR3, the DNA is TGTGCCAGCAGCTTACACCTCGGGGGGTTCTATGGCTACACCTTC. This chain connects TRBV7-2 to TRBJ1-2; D may be TRBD1 (5 bases). Germline CDR1 and CDR2: SGHTA and FQGNSA. V lost 2 bases, J lost 4 bases, and 14 bases lay in between. The CDR3 covers 15 residues. Variable domain in full (rest from reference TRBV7-2 and TRBJ1-2): GAGVSQSPSNKVTEKGKDVELRCDPISGHTALYWYRQSLGQGLEFLIYFQGNSAPDKSGLPSDRFSAERTGGSVSTLTIQRTQQEDSAVYLCASSLHLGGFYGYTFGSGTRLTVV.

The chain combines TRBV7-3 with TRBJ2-1; no reliable D call. This CDR3 is 17 amino acids long. CDR1 and CDR2 (germline): SGHTA, FQGTGA. Deletions cut 1 base from V and 0 bases from J, with 13 bases between. The CDR3 loop reads CASSLNPTSSSYNEQFF. In DNA, the CDR3 is TGTGCCAGCAGCTTAAACCCGACTTCGAGCTCCTACAATGAGCAGTTCTTC.

The gene calls are TRBV7-8 and TRBJ1-2; 7 bases map to TRBD1. This CDR3 contains 14 residues. Unmatched junction bases numbered 1, after V lost 0 bases and J lost 3 bases. From germline, CDR1 is SGHVS and CDR2 FQNEAQ. CDR3 DNA sequence: TGTGCCAGCAGCTTAGCAGACAGGGACTATGGCTACACCTTC. This translates into CASSLADRDYGYTF. The full variable domain, completed using reference TRBV7-8 and TRBJ1-2, is GAGVSQSPRYKVAKRGQDVALRCDPISGHVSLFWYQQALGQGPEFLTYFQNEAQLDKSGLPSDRFFAERPEGSVSTLKIQRTQQEDSAVYLCASSLADRDYGYTFGSGTRLTVV.

This clonotype was observed a few times. Written as DNA, the CDR3 is TGTGCCAGCAGCTCGCCGAGAGGAGAGCAGTTCTTC. It codes for CASSSPRGEQFF. The chain couples TRBV7-3 to TRBJ2-1; D uncertain. Trimming cost V 4 bases and J 10 bases, with 11 bases left between them. CDR3 length: 12 residues. Looked up from germline, CDR1 is SGHTA and CDR2 is FQGTGA.

V is TRBV18 and J is TRBJ2-5; D remains unclear. Deletions cut 3 bases from V and 1 base from J, with 3 bases between. This CDR3 is 12 amino acids long. Germline CDR1 reads KGHSH; CDR2 reads LQKENI. CDR3 nucleotides: TGTGCCAGCTCACCGGTCCAAGAGACCCAGTACTTC. It translates to CASSPVQETQYF.

This clonotype was recorded a few times. The chain uses TRBV20-1 and TRBJ2-5; no firm D call. Germline CDR1 reads DFQATT; CDR2 reads SNEGSKA (reference sequence). CDR3 size: 12 residues. V was cut by 3 bases and J by 5 bases, with 10 bases left in between. CDR3 coding DNA: TGCAGTGCTAGCGGTAGAGGTGAGACCCAGTACTTC. This translates into CSASGRGETQYF.

Only a few counts were recorded for this clonotype. The chain links TRBV9 to TRBJ2-2; 9 bases agree with TRBD1. The junction had 4 bases not matched to a gene; V was cut back by 1 base and J by 6 bases. Germline values: CDR1 SGDLS, CDR2 YYNGEE. This CDR3 contains 15 residues. The CDR3 DNA reads TGTGCCAGCAGCGTATATCGGACAGGGGCCGGGGAGCTGTTTTTT. This gives the protein CASSVYRTGAGELFF.

The chain uses TRBV7-2 and TRBJ2-1; D is possibly TRBD2 (5 bases). The CDR3 totals 16 residues. The ends were cut back, 2 bases at V and 0 bases at J, with 11 bases in the middle. Germline assignment: CDR1 SGHTA and CDR2 FQGNSA. CDR3 loop: CASSLHGESSYNEQFF. The CDR3 region has the DNA TGTGCCAGCAGCTTACATGGGGAGAGCTCCTACAATGAGCAGTTCTTC.